The T cell receptor (beta chain) under discussion was sequenced for a study of blood T cell repertoires in COVID-19. Study as a whole: Acute-phase and convalescent COVID-19 samples originated in the United States, Italy and Spain. T cells, B-cell-depleted T cells, or PBMCs provided the cDNA or gDNA that served as material.

In the authors' workflow: The assay estimated nucleated cells by amplifying reference gene primers. TCRdb keeps only in-frame clones here, not all; method: immunoSEQ multiplex PCR. That table furnishes V, J and clone size, whereas the DNA furnished D and trimming. The sample yields about 200,000 clones, around 90% seen once. This clone was seen only a few times. This CDR3 region has 15 residues. V lost 5 bases to trimming and J lost 3 bases; unmatched junction nucleotides: 7. In germline, CDR1 is MGHDK, CDR2 SYGVNS. This TCR was recovered from a man aged 60-69 years with acute or convalescent COVID-19. The genes are TRBV25-1 and TRBJ2-5; TRBD2 agrees at 9 bases. Source material: peripheral blood. CDR3 protein: CASSRLAGRKETQYF. CDR3 bases: TGTGCCAGCAGTCGCCTAGCGGGAAGGAAAGAGACCCAGTACTTC.